The 14 T cell receptor beta chains below come from one sample, sequenced in a study of cytomegalovirus exposure and HLA in healthy donors. Produced via immunoSEQ multiplex PCR; TCRdb's table is partial and in-frame only. The table shows 55,000 to 65,000 clones, with roughly 92% occurring only once. Sequenced material: PBMCs. These TCRs come from a young man in good health and CMV-seronegative.

V usage is TRBV28 and J usage is TRBJ2-1; D may be TRBD2 (5 bases). This CDR3 is built from 16 residues. In germline, CDR1 is MDHEN, CDR2 SYDVKM. Trimming shortened V by 4 bases and J by 5 bases, and 18 bases separated the two germline ends. CDR3: CASSSATFGVHNEQFF. The CDR3 coding sequence is TGTGCCAGCAGTTCCGCTACCTTCGGGGTGCACAATGAGCAGTTCTTC.

V usage is TRBV4-3 and J usage is TRBJ2-7; 7 positions agree with TRBD2. The CDR3 runs 14 residues. Germline V gene sequence: CDR1 LGHNA, CDR2 YSLEER. V trimming: 2 bases; J trimming: 2 bases; junction bases outside the gene matches: 3. CDR3 amino acids: CASSQSSGPYEQYF. CDR3 nucleotides: TGCGCCAGCAGCCAATCTAGCGGTCCCTACGAGCAGTACTTC.

The chain couples TRBV6-5 to TRBJ2-7; the match to TRBD2 covers 7 bases. This CDR3 has 14 amino acids. Germline-derived CDR1 and CDR2 are MNHEY and SVGAGI. The trim removed 7 bases at V and 0 bases at J, leaving 6 bases unmatched. The CDR3, as DNA: TGTGCCAGCATGGGGGGGGATAGCTCCTACGAGCAGTACTTC. Protein: CASMGGDSSYEQYF.

V and J are TRBV19 and TRBJ2-7; a weak D match, TRBD1 (6 bases). There are 13 residues in the CDR3. The ends were cut back, 5 bases at V and 6 bases at J, with 14 bases in the middle. CDR1 and CDR2 from the germline V gene are LNHDA and SQIVND (reference sequence). This CDR3 is CASSPSTGLEQYF. As DNA, the CDR3 is TGTGCCAGTAGTCCCTCGACAGGTCTCGAGCAGTACTTC.

The genes are TRBV10-3 and TRBJ2-7, with 11 bases that match TRBD2. Losses at the gene ends were 2 bases for V and 5 bases for J; bases not matched to a gene: 2. The CDR3 runs to 14 residues. From germline, CDR1 is ENHRY and CDR2 SYGVKD. CDR3 nucleotide sequence: TGTGCCATCAGTGAGACTAGCGGGAGTAACGAGCAGTACTTC. Translated, it gives CAISETSGSNEQYF.

This rearrangement joins TRBV28 to TRBJ2-1, with 10 bases fitting TRBD2. J was trimmed by 7 bases and V by 7 bases; bases with no gene match: 7. This CDR3 is 14 amino acids long. The germline V gene has CDR1 MDHEN and CDR2 SYDVKM. The CDR3 DNA reads as TGTGCCAGCAACGGACTAGCGGAAGTGAATGAGCAGTTCTTC. Its protein product is CASNGLAEVNEQFF.

Only one count was recorded for this clone. V and J are TRBV7-9 and TRBJ2-7, with 10 bases fitting TRBD2. The CDR3 contains 16 residues. V shed 5 bases and J 3 bases; nucleotides not matched to a gene: 10. CDR1 is SEHNR and CDR2 is FQNEAQ in the germline V gene (reference sequence). CDR3 nucleotides: TGTGCCAGCAGCACAAGTAGCGGGAGGTCCCTCTACGAGCAGTACTTC. Its protein product is CASSTSSGRSLYEQYF.

This clone was seen once. The J gene is TRBJ2-5, the V gene TRBV6-5; perhaps TRBD2 as D (6 bases). V lost 4 bases, J lost 1 base, and 16 bases lay in between. The CDR3 contains 16 residues. Germline lookup yields CDR1 MNHEY and CDR2 SVGAGI. The DNA of the CDR3 is TGTGCCAGCAGTTTAGGCGTGGTGGAGGGCCAAGAGACCCAGTACTTC. This gives the protein CASSLGVVEGQETQYF.

The genes are TRBV6-6 and TRBJ2-2; weak D call: TRBD1 (5 bases). Germline loops: CDR1 MNHNY, CDR2 SVGAGI (reference sequence). The CDR3 is made up of 16 amino acids. V shed 2 bases and J shed 2 bases, with 12 bases lying between them. CDR3 sequence reads: CASSYPRQTNTGELFF. As DNA, the CDR3 is TGTGCCAGCAGTTACCCCCGACAGACTAACACCGGGGAGCTGTTTTTT.

The V call is TRBV25-1, the J call TRBJ1-5; 9 nucleotides align to TRBD1. The germline CDR1 and CDR2 sequences are MGHDK and SYGVNS. V dropped 2 bases and J dropped 3; count of bases not matched to a gene: 2. The CDR3 sequence is 15 residues long. The CDR3 DNA sequence: TGTGCCAGCAGTGAAGGGGACAGGGACAATCAGCCCCAGCATTTT. It yields the protein CASSEGDRDNQPQHF. The full variable domain, its missing parts supplied by reference TRBV25-1 and TRBJ1-5, is EADIYQTPRYLVIGTGKKITLECSQTMGHDKMYWYQQDPGMELHLIHYSYGVNSTEKGDLSSESTVSRIRTEHFPLTLESARPSHTSQYLCASSEGDRDNQPQHFGDGTRLSIL.

V usage is TRBV7-9 and J usage is TRBJ2-1; D gene unclear. The length of the CDR3 is 15 residues. The germline CDR1 and CDR2 sequences are SEHNR and FQNEAQ (reference sequence). Trimming removed 4 bases at V and 0 bases at J, with 10 bases between. The DNA of the CDR3 is TGTGCCAGCAGCTCTTTCGAGAGCTCCTACAATGAGCAGTTCTTC. This translates into CASSSFESSYNEQFF.

The V gene is TRBV6-1, the J gene TRBJ2-7, with D possibly matching TRBD2 (6 bases). The V gene's germline CDR1 is MNHNS and CDR2 SASEGT. There are 15 residues in the CDR3. The V end lost 1 base, the J end lost 1 base, and 11 bases lay between the germline ends. CDR3 loop: CASSEGYGGSYEQYF. The CDR3 nucleotides read TGTGCCAGCAGTGAAGGTTATGGGGGGTCCTACGAGCAGTACTTC.

This clone was recorded only once. This sequence joins TRBV6-6 and TRBJ2-7; D not resolved. This CDR3 has 16 residues. The V gene's germline CDR1 is MNHNY and CDR2 SVGAGI (reference sequence). Trimming stripped 3 bases from V and 0 bases from J, with 15 bases between. The chain's CDR3 is CASSYGLNMPSYEQYF. DNA of the CDR3: TGTGCCAGCAGTTATGGCCTTAACATGCCCTCCTACGAGCAGTACTTC.

The rearrangement joins TRBV4-1 to TRBJ2-3; 11 bases align to TRBD2. Germline values: CDR1 MGHRA, CDR2 YSYEKL. The CDR3 runs 19 residues. J was trimmed by 0 bases and V by 0 bases; bases with no gene match: 8. Written as DNA, the CDR3 is TGCGCCAGCAGCCAAGATTCTAGCGGGAGGCCACTTAGCACAGATACGCAGTATTTT. Translating gives CASSQDSSGRPLSTDTQYF.